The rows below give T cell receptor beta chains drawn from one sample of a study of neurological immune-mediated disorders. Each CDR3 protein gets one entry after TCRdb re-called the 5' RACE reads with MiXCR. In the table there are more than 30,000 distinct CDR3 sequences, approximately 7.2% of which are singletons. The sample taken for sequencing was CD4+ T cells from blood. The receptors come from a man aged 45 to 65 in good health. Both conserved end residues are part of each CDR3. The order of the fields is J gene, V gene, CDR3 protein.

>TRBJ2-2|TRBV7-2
CASSPMVPSNTGELFF
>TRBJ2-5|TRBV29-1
CSVLGHVGETQYF
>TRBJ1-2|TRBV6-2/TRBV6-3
CASSTQGAGYTF
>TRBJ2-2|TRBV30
CAWSVSDTGELFF
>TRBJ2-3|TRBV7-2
CASSLYSGGATDTQYF
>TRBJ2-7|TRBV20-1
CSARPGLAGVVDEQYF
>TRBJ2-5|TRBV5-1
CASSSSTRKETQYF
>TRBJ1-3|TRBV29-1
CSVEGGNTIYF
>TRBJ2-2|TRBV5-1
CASSSTGTSTGELFF
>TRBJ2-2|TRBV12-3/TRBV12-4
CASSRQSGELFF
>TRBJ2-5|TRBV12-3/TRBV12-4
CASSSGQGRGETQYF
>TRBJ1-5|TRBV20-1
CSAKFLAGQPQHF